Listed below are T cell receptor beta chains from one sample, sequenced in a study of cytomegalovirus exposure and HLA in healthy donors. Here immunoSEQ multiplex PCR was the method, and the copy in TCRdb shows in-frame clones only, minus some. The sample has around 100,000 clones; about four fifths are singletons. Sample: PBMCs. The receptors come from a woman aged 40 to 50 in good health and CMV-seronegative. Both conserved end residues are part of each CDR3. Each record gives: V gene, J gene, clone size, CDR3 protein. Rows may omit the clone size; those that give it use once, few, many or a size class.

V: TRBV6-5
J: TRBJ1-2
size: few
CDR3: CASSFDRAEGYTF

V: TRBV6-6
J: TRBJ1-2
size: -
CDR3: CASSPGQLYGYTF

V: TRBV4-2
J: TRBJ2-2
size: -
CDR3: CASSPVLGGGTGELFF

V: TRBV28
J: TRBJ1-6
size: -
CDR3: CASSLEEGAYSPLHF

V: TRBV7-9
J: TRBJ2-3
size: -
CDR3: CSSSFNTDTQYF

V: TRBV5-1
J: TRBJ2-7
size: -
CDR3: CASSLWDRGNYEQYF

V: TRBV6-4
J: TRBJ2-1
size: -
CDR3: CASSDSGRPYNEQFF

V: TRBV6-1
J: TRBJ2-1
size: -
CDR3: CASSEARLAGTNEQFF

V: TRBV6-5
J: TRBJ2-7
size: few
CDR3: CASSYAASGRYEQYF

V: TRBV29-1
J: TRBJ2-3
size: -
CDR3: CSVHAGSGGGTDTQYF

V: TRBV6-5
J: TRBJ1-4
size: -
CDR3: CASRTGQFNEKLFF

V: TRBV7-3
J: TRBJ2-3
size: -
CDR3: CASSLSSGGAEDTQYF

V: TRBV5-1
J: TRBJ2-3
size: few
CDR3: CASSLDGSRSDTQYF

V: TRBV6-5
J: TRBJ1-1
size: -
CDR3: CASSLRGLNTEAFF

V: TRBV2
J: TRBJ2-3
size: -
CDR3: CASNDVTDTQYF

V: TRBV7-9
J: TRBJ2-7
size: -
CDR3: CSSTTDRGFVPEVNEQYF

V: TRBV11-3
J: TRBJ2-1
size: -
CDR3: CASSLGRGNHEQFF

V: TRBV28
J: TRBJ1-2
size: -
CDR3: CASRSADRSPNYGYTF

V: TRBV28
J: TRBJ1-1
size: -
CDR3: CASSLRQEGRGEAFF

V: TRBV28
J: TRBJ1-6
size: -
CDR3: CASDRPGTGVRPLHF

V: TRBV27
J: TRBJ2-7
size: -
CDR3: CASSLNGDEQYF